The entry that follows covers one T cell receptor beta chain sequence. The target antigen is unknown. From the 5' RACE reads, TCRdb called clonotypes with MiXCR, one entry per CDR3 protein. This sample has approximately 250,000 distinct CDR3 sequences, with under 8.5% found just once. These data belong to a study of identical twins. Study-wide results and caveats: Modelling approaches yielded underestimates of out-of-frame TCR alpha sharing between monozygotic twins.

This sample was shared with a second study, whose subject was T cells expressing NK-cell markers. That publication notes: Among CD8+ T cells from about six donors, dominant NKG2C+ clonotypes accounted for roughly 1.0-7.0%.

This TCR was sampled from a woman aged 18 to 35 in good health. The specimen was CD8+ T cells sorted from blood.

CDR3 nucleotide sequence: TGTGCCAGCGGGAACCTTGGTTCGCAGTATTTT. Translation gives CASGNLGSQYF. The chain carries TRBV12-3 or TRBV12-4 and TRBJ2-3, with D unresolved. The length of the CDR3 is 11 residues. Trimming removed 8 bases from V and 10 bases from J, with 13 bases in between.